The 20 T cell receptor beta chains presented below share a single source sample, sequenced in a study of a mutant IDH1 vaccine in newly diagnosed glioma. Their antigens remain unidentified. This table comes from immunoSEQ multiplex PCR, and its TCRdb copy is limited to in-frame clones, with some not included. The table includes under 95,000 clones, roughly 91% detected once. Time point described: week 5, during vaccination. Every single dose of the vaccine, 300 ug of mutant IDH1 20-mer peptide, came with topical imiquimod. The sample in question was PBMCs, obtained from a glioma patient whose treatment included an IDH1 peptide vaccine. All receptors derive from a woman in her fifties or sixties with glioma.

In its sample, this clone was seen a few times. The chain has TRBV14 and TRBJ2-2, with D uncertain. Trimming left V 2 bases short and J 5 bases short, with 6 bases between. CDR1 is SGHDN, CDR2 FVKESK, per germline. This CDR3 has 13 amino acids. In DNA form, the CDR3 reads TGTGCCAGCAGCCAATCGCGAACCGGGGAGCTGTTTTTT. Translating gives CASSQSRTGELFF.

The chain joins TRBV7-3 to TRBJ1-1; D remains unclear. CDR1 and CDR2 (germline): SGHTA, FQGTGA. This CDR3 is 15 amino acids long. The germline V and J ends were trimmed by 0 bases and 3 bases, with 11 bases remaining between them. The DNA of the CDR3 is TGTGCCAGCAGCTTAACCCCTAATGCGGACACTGAAGCTTTCTTT. The encoded protein is CASSLTPNADTEAFF.

The V call is TRBV19, the J call TRBJ2-1; D is perhaps TRBD1 (5 bases). CDR1 is LNHDA, CDR2 SQIVND, per germline (reference sequence). CDR3 length equals 12 residues. V was clipped by 4 bases and J by 7 bases, with 8 bases between them. CDR3 DNA sequence: TGTGCCAGTAGTACCCAGGGTAATGAGCAGTTCTTC. It codes for CASSTQGNEQFF.

This sequence joins TRBV5-1 and TRBJ1-1; D perhaps matches TRBD1 (6 bases). Trimming shortened V by 2 bases and J by 5 bases, and 10 bases separated the two germline ends. CDR3 size: 13 residues. Germline CDR1 and CDR2: SGHRS and YFSETQ. The DNA for the CDR3 is TGCGCCAGCAGCTTACTAGGGGGAACTGAAGCTTTCTTT. Translating it yields CASSLLGGTEAFF.

This clone appeared a single time. The CDR3 DNA sequence: TGCGCCAGCAGCCCTACTACTAGCGGGATCGAGCAGTACTTC. Protein: CASSPTTSGIEQYF. This rearrangement joins TRBV5-1 to TRBJ2-7; 10 nucleotides match TRBD2. In germline, CDR1 is SGHRS, CDR2 YFSETQ. Trimming cost V 4 bases and J 6 bases; bases outside gene matches: 7. This CDR3 contains 14 residues.

The chain combines TRBV6-1 with TRBJ2-7; 9 positions agree with TRBD2. The CDR3 runs 14 residues. The germline V gene encodes CDR1 MNHNS and CDR2 SASEGT. V lost 7 bases to trimming and J lost 3 bases; unmatched junction nucleotides: 7. CDR3 region: CASIFGTSSYEQYF. CDR3 in DNA: TGTGCCAGCATTTTTGGGACTAGCAGCTACGAGCAGTACTTC.

J is TRBJ1-6 and V is TRBV28; 8 bases are a match to TRBD1. The length of the CDR3 is 14 residues. CDR1 is MDHEN, CDR2 SYDVKM, per germline. V shed 3 bases, J shed 9 bases, and the junction held 4 bases outside the gene matches. The CDR3 spells CASSFGQGGSPLHF. As DNA, the CDR3 is TGTGCCAGCAGTTTCGGACAGGGAGGTTCACCCCTCCACTTT.

The rearrangement joins TRBV11-1 to TRBJ2-1; D unresolved. The V end lost 5 bases, the J end lost 8 bases, and 16 bases lay between the germline ends. This CDR3 region has 14 residues. CDR1 SGHAT and CDR2 FQDESV come from the germline V gene (reference sequence). Here the CDR3 DNA reads TGTGCCAGCAGCCGCTTAACCAGTAGAGATGAGCAGTTCTTC. Amino acids: CASSRLTSRDEQFF.

This chain joins TRBV10-1 and TRBJ2-1; the D is unclear. Trimming pared 3 bases from V and 3 bases from J, leaving 3 bases between. This CDR3 comprises 12 residues. The germline V gene encodes CDR1 WNHNN and CDR2 SYGVQD (reference sequence). As DNA, the CDR3 is TGCGCCAGCAGTGATAACTACAATGAGCAGTTCTTC. Protein sequence: CASSDNYNEQFF.

The chain uses TRBV7-3 and TRBJ2-2; the match to TRBD1 covers 9 bases. Germline CDR1 and CDR2: SGHTA and FQGTGA. The V segment lost 5 bases and the J segment 8 bases; nucleotides outside the gene matches: 6. The CDR3 runs 14 residues. In DNA, the CDR3 is TGTGCCAGCAGCGAAGGGACAGGGTCTGGGGAGCTGTTTTTT. It yields the protein CASSEGTGSGELFF.

The chain couples TRBV27 to TRBJ2-1, with D uncertain. CDR1 is MNHEY and CDR2 is SMNVEV in the germline V gene (reference sequence). The CDR3 sequence is 14 residues long. Trimming cost V 5 bases and J 2 bases, with 10 bases left between them. As DNA, the CDR3 is TGTGCCAGCAGTCTCAGTATCCCCTACAATGAGCAGTTCTTC. It codes for CASSLSIPYNEQFF.

The chain employs TRBV28 and TRBJ1-6; the match to TRBD1 covers 7 bases. CDR3 length: 17 residues. In germline, CDR1 is MDHEN, CDR2 SYDVKM. V dropped 4 bases and J dropped 0; count of bases not matched to a gene: 6. In DNA form, the CDR3 reads TGTGCCAGCAGTTCCGTCGACAGGGCCTCCTATAATTCACCCCTCCACTTT. Amino acids: CASSSVDRASYNSPLHF.

This chain connects TRBV29-1 to TRBJ2-5; 9 bases match TRBD2. This CDR3 has 16 residues. Trimming at V came to 4 bases and at J to 3 bases, leaving 12 bases not matched to a gene. Germline V gene sequence: CDR1 SQVTM, CDR2 ANQGSEA. The CDR3 protein is CSVVPWGSGSKETQYF. CDR3 in DNA: TGCAGCGTTGTACCCTGGGGTAGCGGGAGTAAAGAGACCCAGTACTTC.

Regarding this clone: Other DNA sequences of this sample code for an identical CDR3. The chain links TRBV27 to TRBJ2-7; D might be TRBD2 (6 bases). Trimming left V 3 bases short and J 1 base short, with 7 bases between. This CDR3 contains 13 residues. Germline-derived CDR1 and CDR2 are MNHEY and SMNVEV (reference sequence). The CDR3 sequence: CASSLGTSYEQYF. CDR3 sequence (DNA): TGTGCCAGCAGTTTGGGGACTTCCTACGAGCAGTACTTC.

V and J are TRBV9 and TRBJ1-6; maybe TRBD1 (5 bases). Per germline, CDR1 SGDLS and CDR2 YYNGEE. Trimming shortened V by 0 bases and J by 10 bases, and 14 bases separated the two germline ends. This CDR3 spans 15 amino acids. CDR3 bases: TGTGCCAGCAGCGTAGCCCCAGGGTTGCACTCACCCCTCCACTTT. Its translation: CASSVAPGLHSPLHF.

The chain couples TRBV10-2 to TRBJ2-3, with a possible D match to TRBD2 (5 bases). V lost 4 bases, J lost 2 bases, and 10 bases lay in between. Germline V gene lookup returns CDR1 WSHSY and CDR2 SAAADI. The CDR3 spans 14 residues. The CDR3 nucleotides are TGCGCCAGCAGTGTTTCCCGGGACACAGATACGCAGTATTTT. Translating it yields CASSVSRDTDTQYF.

The sample holds a few counts of this clone. This chain connects TRBV5-1 to TRBJ2-1, with a possible D match to TRBD1 (6 bases). CDR1 SGHRS and CDR2 YFSETQ come from the germline V gene. CDR3 length: 15 residues. V was clipped by 4 bases and J by 4 bases, with 15 bases between them. The CDR3 DNA reads as TGCGCCAGCAGCGTACAGGGCCGAAGTTACAATGAGCAGTTCTTC. It translates to CASSVQGRSYNEQFF.

This clone has only a few counts. The genes are TRBV4-1 and TRBJ2-3; 10 bases line up with TRBD1. The V and J ends lost 6 bases and 1 base, in that order; junction bases with no gene match: 16. The CDR3 is made up of 19 amino acids. CDR1 and CDR2 (germline): MGHRA, YSYEKL. CDR3 residues: CASRLRLTWGTGGTDTQYF. Here the CDR3 DNA reads TGCGCCAGCAGACTAAGGCTAACTTGGGGGACAGGGGGCACAGATACGCAGTATTTT.

This chain connects TRBV7-2 to TRBJ2-4; the D gene is possibly TRBD1 (5 bases). V lost 2 bases and J 8 bases, leaving 16 bases between the germline ends. Germline lookup yields CDR1 SGHTA and CDR2 FQGNSA. CDR3 length: 15 residues. The CDR3 bases are TGTGCCAGCAGCTTAATTGTAGGGGTTTGGGACATTCAGTACTTC. Translation gives CASSLIVGVWDIQYF.

The chain is built from TRBV19 and TRBJ2-3, with 9 nucleotides matching TRBD1. CDR3 length: 14 amino acids. Germline trimming cut 6 bases from V and 4 bases from J; bases unmatched to any gene: 5. Germline V gene sequence: CDR1 LNHDA, CDR2 SQIVND (reference sequence). The CDR3 reads CASSGQGSPDTQYF. In DNA form, the CDR3 reads TGTGCCAGTAGCGGACAGGGGAGCCCAGATACGCAGTATTTT.